The rows below give T cell receptor beta chains drawn from one sample of a study of cytomegalovirus exposure and HLA in healthy donors. Method: immunoSEQ multiplex PCR; TCRdb's copy keeps in-frame clones and lacks some. The sample records around 180,000 clones, approximately 79% being singletons. Sequenced sample: PBMCs. The receptors originated from a woman aged 40 to 55 in good health and CMV-seronegative. Each CDR3 is given with its conserved first and last residue. Fields, in order: CDR3 length, J gene, V gene, clone size, D gene, CDR3 DNA, CDR3 protein. A D gene is named only where the DNA matches it firmly. Rows give clone size only sometimes, using once, few, many, or a class for an expanded clone.

len: 13
j_gene: TRBJ2-5
v_gene: TRBV19
abundance: NA
d_gene: NA
CDR3nt: TGTGCCAGTAGTATAGGGGCTCAAGAGACCCAGTACTTC
CDR3aa: CASSIGAQETQYF

len: 16
j_gene: TRBJ1-2
v_gene: TRBV6-1
abundance: NA
d_gene: TRBD1
CDR3nt: TGTGCCAGCAGTGCCGACTGGGACAGCACTAACTATGGCTACACCTTC
CDR3aa: CASSADWDSTNYGYTF

len: 12
j_gene: TRBJ2-5
v_gene: TRBV10-3
abundance: NA
d_gene: TRBD2
CDR3nt: TGTGCCATGGGGCGGGGGGGAGAGACCCAGTACTTC
CDR3aa: CAMGRGGETQYF

len: 13
j_gene: TRBJ2-7
v_gene: TRBV4-1
abundance: NA
d_gene: NA
CDR3nt: TGCGCCAGCAGCCAAGATAAGAGCTACGAGCAGTACTTC
CDR3aa: CASSQDKSYEQYF

len: 15
j_gene: TRBJ1-4
v_gene: TRBV4-1
abundance: few
d_gene: NA
CDR3nt: TGCGCCAGCAGCCAACAGGGACTGAGTAATGAAAAACTGTTTTTT
CDR3aa: CASSQQGLSNEKLFF

len: 13
j_gene: TRBJ2-4
v_gene: TRBV10-3
abundance: once
d_gene: NA
CDR3nt: TGTGCCATCTCTCCGCTCCCCGGGGACATTCAGTACTTC
CDR3aa: CAISPLPGDIQYF

len: 14
j_gene: TRBJ2-7
v_gene: TRBV6-5
abundance: NA
d_gene: NA
CDR3nt: TGTGCCAGCAGTCCTCCGGGACTGGACTACGAGCAGTACTTC
CDR3aa: CASSPPGLDYEQYF

len: 15
j_gene: TRBJ2-1
v_gene: TRBV27
abundance: NA
d_gene: NA
CDR3nt: TGTGCCAGCAGAGTTGACAGCCGCTCCTACAATGAGCAGTTCTTC
CDR3aa: CASRVDSRSYNEQFF

len: 16
j_gene: TRBJ2-1
v_gene: TRBV7-2
abundance: NA
d_gene: TRBD2
CDR3nt: TGTGCCAGCAGCTTAGTGTCTAGCGGGGTATTAGATGAGCAGTTCTTC
CDR3aa: CASSLVSSGVLDEQFF

len: 12
j_gene: TRBJ2-7
v_gene: TRBV4-2
abundance: NA
d_gene: TRBD1
CDR3nt: TGTGCCAGCAGCGAGACAGGGTACGAGCAGTACTTC
CDR3aa: CASSETGYEQYF

len: 14
j_gene: TRBJ1-4
v_gene: TRBV6-6
abundance: NA
d_gene: TRBD1
CDR3nt: TGTGCCAGCAGTAGGGACAGGGACAATGAAAAACTGTTTTTT
CDR3aa: CASSRDRDNEKLFF

len: 16
j_gene: TRBJ2-3
v_gene: TRBV5-1
abundance: NA
d_gene: NA
CDR3nt: TGCGCCAGCAGCTTGGGATCGGGACATCCATCAGATACGCAGTATTTT
CDR3aa: CASSLGSGHPSDTQYF

len: 14
j_gene: TRBJ1-4
v_gene: TRBV5-4
abundance: NA
d_gene: NA
CDR3nt: TGTGCCAGCAGCTTAGGGGGAACTAATGAAAAACTGTTTTTT
CDR3aa: CASSLGGTNEKLFF